This TCR beta chain appears in the sequencing data of a study of T cell changes during pregnancy in multiple sclerosis. The table came from immunoSEQ multiplex PCR; TCRdb's copy has only in-frame clones and leaves some out. This sample has about 40,000 clones, with about 92% found just once. The CDR3 is made up of 14 amino acids. The V gene's germline CDR1 is WNHNN and CDR2 SYGVQD (reference sequence). V was trimmed by 3 bases and J by 3 bases, leaving 11 bases between them. This TCR was recovered from a female donor with multiple sclerosis, enrolled in a pregnancy study. The specimen was CD8+ T cells from peripheral blood mononuclear cells, collected in the first trimester of pregnancy. This chain uses TRBV10-1 with TRBJ1-1; no definite D call. The CDR3 loop is CASSDGAYHTEAFF. CDR3 nucleotide sequence: TGCGCCAGCAGTGATGGAGCTTATCACACTGAAGCTTTCTTT.